This paragraph reports one T cell receptor beta chain. This sample stems from a study of blood T cell repertoires in COVID-19. Trimming cost V 7 bases and J 8 bases, with 21 bases left between them. Germline V lookup: CDR1 LGHNA, CDR2 YNFKEQ. The CDR3 covers 16 residues. Produced via immunoSEQ multiplex PCR; TCRdb's table is partial and in-frame only. The table lists about 250,000 clones, more than 70% of them singletons. V gene TRBV4-2 combines with J gene TRBJ1-6, with D possibly matching TRBD1 (6 bases). The sample consisted of peripheral blood. This TCR was sampled from a man aged 40-49 years with active or convalescent COVID-19. CDR3 sequence (DNA): TGTGCCAGCACCCGGGGGCCGGGAAGAGAGGATTCACCCCTCCACTTT. Translated, it gives CASTRGPGREDSPLHF.